These 22 T cell receptor beta chains originate from one sample sequenced in a study of blood T cells in healthy people across ages (dated by TCRdb to between 2015 and 2017). The library was made by 5' RACE. The instrument was an Illumina HiSeq 2500. A second PCR of roughly 7 to 11 cycles was performed with a sample-barcoded 5' primer and a J-beta primer mix. Using fastp trimming at Q25 and MiXCR clonotype assembly, TCRdb reanalyzed the public sequencing data and kept in-frame beta chains. Rows with a matching CDR3 protein are joined into one entry that keeps the most common DNA and genes. Across this sample there are hundreds of thousands of distinct CDR3 sequences, with approximately 30% seen only once. The top ten constitute 15% to 17% of the sample. Material for sequencing was blood. The receptors originated from an elderly woman in good health.

This clonotype turned up a few times. The chain combines TRBV24-1 with TRBJ2-1; no clear D. The last part of the DNA fits TRBJ2-7 better; the J call may be wrong. The CDR3 covers 19 residues. Germline V gives CDR1 KGHDR, CDR2 SFDVKD. Here the CDR3 reads CATSDPSSGVKSSYNEQYF. The CDR3 DNA sequence: TGTGCCACCAGTGATCCCAGCTCGGGCGTCAAGTCCTCCTACAATGAGCAGTACTTC.

This clonotype occurred many times. The chain joins TRBV6-2 or TRBV6-3 to TRBJ2-1, with D possibly being TRBD1 (6 bases). CDR1 is MNHEY, CDR2 SVGEGT, per germline. The V end lost 2 bases, the J end lost 3 bases, and 8 bases lay between the germline ends. The CDR3 runs to 14 residues. CDR3 DNA: TGTGCCAGCAGTTACGACAGGAACTACAATGAGCAGTTCTTC. This sequence encodes CASSYDRNYNEQFF.

The V gene is TRBV30, the J gene TRBJ1-1, with D unclear. This CDR3 region has 13 residues. The V gene's germline CDR1 is GTSNPN and CDR2 SVGIG (reference sequence). V lost 0 bases to trimming and J lost 1 base, with 6 bases between them. The CDR3 loop reads CAWSVSSNTEAFF. In DNA form, the CDR3 reads TGTGCCTGGAGTGTATCCTCGAACACTGAAGCTTTCTTT.

CDR3 sequence (DNA): TGTGCCATCAGTGAGTGGGGGGAGAGCACAGATACGCAGTATTTT. The encoded protein is CAISEWGESTDTQYF. The rearrangement joins TRBV10-3 to TRBJ2-3; TRBD2 might be the D (6 bases). Trimming cost V 1 base and J 0 bases, with 8 bases left between them. This CDR3 contains 15 residues. Germline assignment: CDR1 ENHRY and CDR2 SYGVKD.

At least ten counts were recorded for this clonotype. The V gene is TRBV20-1, the J gene TRBJ1-1, with D tentatively TRBD1 (5 bases). The CDR3 runs to 13 residues. Germline lookup yields CDR1 DFQATT and CDR2 SNEGSKA (reference sequence). Trimming left V 5 bases short and J 1 base short, with 11 bases between. Here the CDR3 reads CSARGVRNTEAFF. CDR3 nucleotides: TGCAGTGCTCGAGGGGTAAGGAACACTGAAGCTTTCTTT.

This clonotype was counted between two and nine times. The chain uses TRBV30 and TRBJ2-5; 7 nucleotides line up with TRBD1. V shed 5 bases and J 9 bases; nucleotides not matched to a gene: 12. Germline CDR1 reads GTSNPN; CDR2 reads SVGIG (reference sequence). The CDR3 has 13 amino acids. CDR3 nucleotide sequence: TGTGCCTGGGAGGGACAGCCGTTGGAGGCCCAGTACTTC. Translated, it gives CAWEGQPLEAQYF.

This clonotype has a count of ten or more. The chain employs TRBV15 and TRBJ2-7, with 7 nucleotides matching TRBD1. Germline lookup yields CDR1 LNHNV and CDR2 YYDKDF (reference sequence). The CDR3 is 15 residues long. V trimming: 1 base; J trimming: 6 bases; junction bases outside the gene matches: 9. The CDR3 DNA is TGTGCCACCAGCAGAGCCCGGACAGGTATGCTCGAGCAGTACTTC. Its translation is CATSRARTGMLEQYF. The variable domain in full, with the rest retrieved from reference TRBV15 and TRBJ2-7, is DAMVIQNPRYQVTQFGKPVTLSCSQTLNHNVMYWYQQKSSQAPKLLFHYYDKDFNNEADTPDNFQSRRPNTSFCFLDIRSPGLGDTAMYLCATSRARTGMLEQYFGPGTRLTVT.

This clonotype was observed many times. This CDR3 reads CAGAPRGTDTQYF. The CDR3, as DNA: TGTGCCGGAGCCCCCCGAGGAACAGATACGCAGTATTTT. This chain uses TRBV2 with TRBJ2-3; unclear D gene. The CDR3 has 13 residues. V was pared by 11 bases and J by 3 bases, with 15 bases between. Germline V lookup: CDR1 SNHLY, CDR2 FYNNEI.

A few counts support this clonotype. The V and J genes are TRBV6-2 or TRBV6-3 and TRBJ1-2; D is unclear. Germline assignment: CDR1 MNHEY and CDR2 SVGEGT. There are 14 residues in the CDR3. Deletions cut 0 bases from V and 8 bases from J, with 13 bases between. The CDR3 DNA reads TGTGCCAGCAGTTACTCTACTCCGAGTGGGGGCTACACCTTC. Its translation is CASSYSTPSGGYTF.

This clonotype was found many times. The chain joins TRBV15 to TRBJ2-2; no clear D gene. Germline V lookup: CDR1 LNHNV, CDR2 YYDKDF (reference sequence). The germline V and J ends were trimmed by 4 bases and 2 bases, with 5 bases remaining between them. The CDR3 length is 13 residues. The CDR3, as DNA: TGTGCCACCAGCACATCTAACACCGGGGAGCTGTTTTTT. This codes for CATSTSNTGELFF.

The table lists this clonotype with many counts. The V call is TRBV29-1, the J call TRBJ2-7; 9 bases line up with TRBD2. The germline V gene encodes CDR1 SQVTM and CDR2 ANQGSEA. The V segment lost 6 bases and the J segment 0 bases; nucleotides outside the gene matches: 3. This CDR3 is built from 13 residues. DNA for the CDR3: TGCAGCGTCCTTAGCGGGAGCTCCTACGAGCAGTACTTC. Its translation: CSVLSGSSYEQYF.

Of note for this clonotype: A much larger clone lies a single base off, so this may be a read error. The CDR3 end shows no conserved phenylalanine or tryptophan, and so a read error is likely. The genes are TRBV6-5 and TRBJ1-5; 10 bases are shared with TRBD1. The CDR3 loop spans 15 amino acids. The V segment lost 6 bases and the J segment 5 bases; nucleotides outside the gene matches: 7. Germline V gives CDR1 MNHEY, CDR2 SVGAGI. CDR3 DNA sequence: TGTGCCAGCAGCTATACCGGGACAGGGGATCAGCCCCAGCATTGT. Protein: CASSYTGTGDQPQHC.

This clonotype was picked up many times. The gene calls are TRBV28 and TRBJ2-5, with D perhaps TRBD1 (5 bases). The CDR3 has 16 amino acids. The V gene lost 2 bases and the J gene lost 1 base, with 14 bases spanning the gap. The V gene's germline CDR1 is MDHEN and CDR2 SYDVKM. CDR3 residues: CASSLIQGRGQETQYF. The DNA for the CDR3 is TGTGCCAGCAGTTTAATCCAGGGAAGGGGCCAAGAGACCCAGTACTTC.

This clonotype was picked up many times. V gene TRBV30 combines with J gene TRBJ1-4; possible D gene TRBD1, 5 bases. V was shortened by 2 bases and J by 8 bases, with 15 bases between the two germline ends. The CDR3 has 14 amino acids. Germline values: CDR1 GTSNPN, CDR2 SVGIG (reference sequence). In DNA, the CDR3 is TGTGCCTGGAGTCCCGGGGCTGGTAAAGAAAAACTGTTTTTT. This sequence encodes CAWSPGAGKEKLFF. The whole variable domain, remainder taken from reference TRBV30 and TRBJ1-4, is SQTIHQWPATLVQPVGSPLSLECTVEGTSNPNLYWYRQAAGRGLQLLFYSVGIGQISSEVPQNLSASRPQDRQFILSSKKLLLSDSGFYLCAWSPGAGKEKLFFGSGTQLSVL.

Remarks on this clonotype: A read error is possible here, since a much larger clone lies one base away. The chain employs TRBV6-4 and TRBJ2-7; 7 positions agree with TRBD1. Germline V CDR1 and CDR2: MRHNA, SNTAGT. This CDR3 region has 16 residues. V lost 3 bases, J lost 7 bases, and 15 bases stayed unmatched. The CDR3 DNA reads as TGTGCCAGCAGTGAGCAACCGGGACAGCGTCACAATGAGCAGTACTTC. This translates into CASSEQPGQRHNEQYF.

With regard to this clonotype: This may stem from a read error, because a much larger clone lies one nucleotide away. The chain employs TRBV5-6 and TRBJ2-7; TRBD1 might be the D (5 bases). The germline V gene has CDR1 SGHDT and CDR2 YYEEEE. Trimming cost V 2 bases and J 12 bases, with 15 bases left between them. The CDR3 covers 12 residues. The CDR3 loop reads CASSFGAPTRYF. In DNA, the CDR3 is TGTGCCAGCAGCTTTGGGGCCCCGACCCGGTACTTC. The full variable domain, with the rest looked up from reference TRBV5-6 and TRBJ2-7, is DAGVTQSPTHLIKTRGQQVTLRCSPKSGHDTVSWYQQALGQGPQFIFQYYEEEERQRGNFPDRFSGHQFPNYSSELNVNALLLGDSALYLCASSFGAPTRYFGPGTRLTVT.

The table lists this clonotype with many counts. The chain is built from TRBV7-3 and TRBJ2-7, with a weak D call TRBD2 (6 bases). CDR1 is SGHTA and CDR2 is FQGTGA in the germline V gene. The CDR3 has 14 amino acids. V was cut by 2 bases and J by 4 bases, with 12 bases left in between. Here the CDR3 DNA reads TGTGCCAGCAGCTTAGACGGGGGAAGGTACGAGCAGTACTTC. Its protein is CASSLDGGRYEQYF.

The chain carries TRBV30 and TRBJ2-7, with a tentative D call TRBD2 (5 bases). Germline V lookup: CDR1 GTSNPN, CDR2 SVGIG (reference sequence). The CDR3 loop spans 14 amino acids. Trimming pared 0 bases from V and 3 bases from J, leaving 12 bases between. The CDR3 sequence: CAWSVRTEGYEQYF. CDR3 DNA: TGTGCCTGGAGTGTACGTACCGAGGGCTACGAGCAGTACTTC.

This clonotype was counted a single time. The chain links TRBV20-1 to TRBJ2-3; 10 bases map to TRBD2. Per the germline V gene, CDR1 is DFQATT and CDR2 is SNEGSKA (reference sequence). The length of the CDR3 is 14 residues. The ends lost 3 bases at V and 6 bases at J; junction bases unmatched: 6. Here the CDR3 reads CSASFTSGADTQYF. The CDR3 nucleotides are TGCAGTGCTAGTTTCACTAGCGGGGCCGATACGCAGTATTTT.

There are many counts of this clonotype. V usage is TRBV7-3 and J usage is TRBJ2-1; D not resolved. CDR1 is SGHTA, CDR2 FQGTGA, per germline. The V end lost 0 bases, the J end lost 0 bases, and 6 bases lay between the germline ends. CDR3 length: 15 amino acids. The DNA for the CDR3 is TGTGCCAGCAGCTTAACACCCAGCTCCTACAATGAGCAGTTCTTC. It yields the protein CASSLTPSSYNEQFF.

This clonotype came up a few times. The chain has TRBV11-2 and TRBJ1-6; possible D gene TRBD1, 6 bases. Germline V gives CDR1 SGHAT, CDR2 FQNNGV. V lost 6 bases, J lost 7 bases, and 19 bases lay in between. The CDR3 length is 16 residues. CDR3 sequence reads: CASRTVTGGGNSPLHF. The CDR3 coding sequence is TGTGCCAGCAGAACAGTTACCGGGGGCGGGAATTCACCCCTCCACTTT.

The chain carries TRBV18 and TRBJ1-2, with unresolved D. The CDR3 runs 14 residues. Trimming left V 2 bases short and J 1 base short, with 8 bases between. Germline loops: CDR1 KGHSH, CDR2 LQKENI. The CDR3 DNA reads as TGTGCCAGCTCACCAACCAGGTATAACTATGGCTACACCTTC. Translated: CASSPTRYNYGYTF.